This TCR beta chain was profiled in a study of T cell changes during pregnancy in multiple sclerosis. The CDR3 length is 15 residues. With 3 bases removed from V and 9 bases from J, the gap between germline ends came to 18 bases. The germline V gene encodes CDR1 MGHRA and CDR2 YSYEKL. Profiled with immunoSEQ multiplex PCR; TCRdb holds only in-frame clones, not every one. Of approximately 63,000 clones in the sample, around 91% were seen once. The sample here was peripheral blood, taken in the third trimester of pregnancy. V is TRBV4-1 and J is TRBJ2-1; TRBD1 is a possible D gene (5 bases). The TCR comes from a female donor in good health, enrolled as a control in a pregnancy study. The chain's CDR3 is CASSHNIFRVREQFF. CDR3 sequence (DNA): TGCGCCAGCAGCCATAATATCTTCAGGGTACGTGAGCAGTTCTTC.